This T cell receptor (beta chain) was recorded in a study of T cell clusters in autoimmune cytopenias. This clonotype is deemed medium-sized by its frequency. The CDR3 totals 15 residues. Multiplex touch-down PCR amplified TRB using TRB-A and TRB-B pools in one tube. Using the multiplex PCR reads, TCRdb records one entry per CDR3 protein without DNA. This table lists about 3,400 distinct CDR3 sequences. TRB amplification used around 270 ng of peripheral blood genomic DNA. These same data were also listed under a study on T cell repertoires in aging, cancer and after chemotherapy.

The chain links TRBV12-3 or TRBV12-4 to TRBJ2-5; absent DNA, TCRdb's TRBD1 call cannot be checked. The sequence came from a human donor in good health. Source material: peripheral blood. The chain's CDR3 is CASSARTGGRGTQYF.